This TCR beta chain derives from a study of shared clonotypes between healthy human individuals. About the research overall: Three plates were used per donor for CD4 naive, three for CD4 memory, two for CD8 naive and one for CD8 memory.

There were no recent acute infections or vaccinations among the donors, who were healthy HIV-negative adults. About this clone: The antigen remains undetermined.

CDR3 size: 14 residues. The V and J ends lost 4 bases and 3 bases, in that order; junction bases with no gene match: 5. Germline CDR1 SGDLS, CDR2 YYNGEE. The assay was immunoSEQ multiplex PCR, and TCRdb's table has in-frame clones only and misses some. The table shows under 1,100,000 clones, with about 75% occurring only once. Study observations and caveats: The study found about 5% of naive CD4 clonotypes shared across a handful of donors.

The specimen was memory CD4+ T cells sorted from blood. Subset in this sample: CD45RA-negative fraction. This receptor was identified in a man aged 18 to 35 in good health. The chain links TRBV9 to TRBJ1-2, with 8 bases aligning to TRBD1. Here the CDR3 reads CASSHGQGYYGYTF. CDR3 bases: TGTGCCAGCAGCCACGGACAGGGTTACTATGGCTACACCTTC.